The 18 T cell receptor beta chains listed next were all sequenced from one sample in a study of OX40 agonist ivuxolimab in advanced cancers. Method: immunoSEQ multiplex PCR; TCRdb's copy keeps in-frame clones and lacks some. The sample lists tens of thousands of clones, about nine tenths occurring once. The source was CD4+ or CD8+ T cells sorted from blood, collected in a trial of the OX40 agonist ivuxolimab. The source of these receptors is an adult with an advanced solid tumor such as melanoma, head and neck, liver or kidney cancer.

The CDR3 DNA reads as TGCGCCAGCAGCTTGGACCATGAGCAGTTCTTC. Its translation is CASSLDHEQFF. The V call is TRBV5-1, the J call TRBJ2-1, with D unresolved. The V gene's germline CDR1 is SGHRS and CDR2 YFSETQ. Trimming removed 0 bases at V and 8 bases at J, with 3 bases between. CDR3 length equals 11 residues.

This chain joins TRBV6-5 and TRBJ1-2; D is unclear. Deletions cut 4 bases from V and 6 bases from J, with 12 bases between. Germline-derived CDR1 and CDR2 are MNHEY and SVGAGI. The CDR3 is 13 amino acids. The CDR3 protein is CASSLIGGDGYTF. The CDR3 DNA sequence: TGTGCCAGCAGTTTAATTGGAGGAGATGGCTACACCTTC.

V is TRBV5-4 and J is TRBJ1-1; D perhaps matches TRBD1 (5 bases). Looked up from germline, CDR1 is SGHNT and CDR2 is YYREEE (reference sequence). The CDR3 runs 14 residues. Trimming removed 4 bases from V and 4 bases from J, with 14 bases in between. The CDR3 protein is CASSPDTLGTEAFF. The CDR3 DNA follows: TGTGCCAGCAGCCCGGACACCTTAGGCACTGAAGCTTTCTTT.

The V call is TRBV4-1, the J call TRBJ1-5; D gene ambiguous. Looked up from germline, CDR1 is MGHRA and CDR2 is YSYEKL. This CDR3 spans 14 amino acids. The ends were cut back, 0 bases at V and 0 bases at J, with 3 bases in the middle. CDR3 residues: CASSQEYSNQPQHF. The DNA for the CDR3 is TGCGCCAGCAGCCAAGAATATAGCAATCAGCCCCAGCATTTT.

CDR3 in amino acids: CASSFSSGTGAFDEQYF. The CDR3 nucleotides are TGTGCCAGCAGCTTTTCATCCGGGACAGGGGCCTTTGACGAGCAGTACTTC. V gene TRBV11-2 combines with J gene TRBJ2-7, with 10 bases aligning to TRBD1. After removal of 3 bases from V and 5 bases from J, the junction contained 13 bases not matched to a gene. Germline V gives CDR1 SGHAT, CDR2 FQNNGV. This CDR3 spans 17 amino acids.

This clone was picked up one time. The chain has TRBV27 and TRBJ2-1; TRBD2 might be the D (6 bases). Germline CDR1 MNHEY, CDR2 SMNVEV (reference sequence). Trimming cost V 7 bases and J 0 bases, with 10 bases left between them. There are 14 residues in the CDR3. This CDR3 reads CASTRGSSYNEQFF. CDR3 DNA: TGTGCCAGCACCCGGGGGAGCTCCTACAATGAGCAGTTCTTC.

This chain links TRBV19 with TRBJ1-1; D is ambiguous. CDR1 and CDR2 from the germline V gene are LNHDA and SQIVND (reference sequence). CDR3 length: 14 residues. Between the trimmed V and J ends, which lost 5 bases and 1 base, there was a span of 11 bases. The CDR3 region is CASSYVPGNTEAFF. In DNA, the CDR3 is TGTGCCAGTAGTTACGTTCCAGGGAACACTGAAGCTTTCTTT.

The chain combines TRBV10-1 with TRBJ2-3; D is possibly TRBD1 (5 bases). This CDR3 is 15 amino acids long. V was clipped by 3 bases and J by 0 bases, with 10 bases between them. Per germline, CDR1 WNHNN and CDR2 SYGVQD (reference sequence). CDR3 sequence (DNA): TGCGCCAGCAGTGACTGGGGCCGGAGCACAGATACGCAGTATTTT. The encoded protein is CASSDWGRSTDTQYF.

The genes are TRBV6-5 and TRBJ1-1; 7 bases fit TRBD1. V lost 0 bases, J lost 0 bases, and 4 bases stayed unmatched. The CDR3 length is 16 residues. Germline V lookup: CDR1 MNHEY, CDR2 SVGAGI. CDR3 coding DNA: TGTGCCAGCAGTTACTCCACAGGGGAGTTGAACACTGAAGCTTTCTTT. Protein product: CASSYSTGELNTEAFF.

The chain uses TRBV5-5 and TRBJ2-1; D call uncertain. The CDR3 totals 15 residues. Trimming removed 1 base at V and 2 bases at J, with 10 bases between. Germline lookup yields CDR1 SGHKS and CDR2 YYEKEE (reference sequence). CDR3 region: CASSLWPATYNEQFF. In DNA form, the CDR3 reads TGTGCCAGCAGCTTGTGGCCAGCTACCTACAATGAGCAGTTCTTC.

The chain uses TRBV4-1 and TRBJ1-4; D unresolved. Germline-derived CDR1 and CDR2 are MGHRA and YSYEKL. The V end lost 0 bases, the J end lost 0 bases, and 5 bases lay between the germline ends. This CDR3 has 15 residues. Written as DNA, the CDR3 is TGCGCCAGCAGCCAAGATTTCCCAACTAATGAAAAACTGTTTTTT. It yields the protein CASSQDFPTNEKLFF.

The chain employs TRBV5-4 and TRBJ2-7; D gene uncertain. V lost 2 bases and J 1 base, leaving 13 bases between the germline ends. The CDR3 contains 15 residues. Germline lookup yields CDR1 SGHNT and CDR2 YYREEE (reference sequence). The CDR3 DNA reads TGTGCCAGCAGCTTCCGGCCGCACGGGTCCTACGAGCAGTACTTC. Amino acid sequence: CASSFRPHGSYEQYF.

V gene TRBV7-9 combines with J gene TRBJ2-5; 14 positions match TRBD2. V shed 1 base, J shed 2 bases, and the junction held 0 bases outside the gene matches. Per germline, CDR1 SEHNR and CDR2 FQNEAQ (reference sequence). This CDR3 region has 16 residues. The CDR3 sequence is CASSLGLAGGQETQYF. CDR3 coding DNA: TGTGCCAGCAGCTTAGGACTAGCGGGGGGGCAAGAGACCCAGTACTTC.

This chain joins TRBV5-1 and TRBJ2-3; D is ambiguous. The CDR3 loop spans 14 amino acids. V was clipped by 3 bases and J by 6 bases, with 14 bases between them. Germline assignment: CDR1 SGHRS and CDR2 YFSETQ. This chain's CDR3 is CASSSDGWVDTQYF. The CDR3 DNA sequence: TGCGCCAGCAGCTCGGACGGTTGGGTGGATACGCAGTATTTT.

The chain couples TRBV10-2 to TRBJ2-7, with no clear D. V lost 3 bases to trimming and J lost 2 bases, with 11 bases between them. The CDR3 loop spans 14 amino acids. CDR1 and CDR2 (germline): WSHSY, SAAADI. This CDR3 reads CASSDPAEAYEQYV. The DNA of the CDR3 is TGCGCCAGCAGTGACCCGGCTGAAGCCTACGAGCAGTACGTC.

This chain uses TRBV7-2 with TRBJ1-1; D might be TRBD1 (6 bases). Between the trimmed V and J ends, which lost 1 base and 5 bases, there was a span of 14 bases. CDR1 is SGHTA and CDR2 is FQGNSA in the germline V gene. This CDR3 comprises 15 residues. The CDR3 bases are TGTGCCAGCAGCTTAGAGGGCAGGGGTTGGACTGAAGCTTTCTTT. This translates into CASSLEGRGWTEAFF.

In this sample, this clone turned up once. CDR3 nucleotide sequence: TGTGCCAGCAGCGAAAGACACCTTCAAGAGACCCAGTACTTC. Protein: CASSERHLQETQYF. The J gene is TRBJ2-5, the V gene TRBV5-6; D unclear. Germline loops: CDR1 SGHDT, CDR2 YYEEEE. The CDR3 extends over 14 amino acids. The V end was cut by 4 bases, the J end by 2 bases, with 12 bases between.

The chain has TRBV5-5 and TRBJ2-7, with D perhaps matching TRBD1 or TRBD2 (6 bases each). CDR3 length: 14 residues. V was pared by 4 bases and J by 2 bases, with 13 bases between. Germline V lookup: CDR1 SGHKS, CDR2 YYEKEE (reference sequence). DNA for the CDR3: TGTGCCAGCAGCAAAGGGGGGTTAACCTACGAGCAGTACGTC. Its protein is CASSKGGLTYEQYV.